This entry is about one T cell receptor beta chain. This entry is derived from a study of blood T cell repertoires in COVID-19. About the research overall: Acute and convalescent COVID-19 specimens originated in the United States, Italy and Spain.

In the original workflow: Cell counts per sample came from amplifying reference gene primers. Data came from immunoSEQ multiplex PCR; TCRdb stores just in-frame clones and leaves some out. V and J calls and clone size are those listed in that table; D and trimming were worked out from the DNA. The data contain approximately 220,000 clones, less than 90% of them singletons. With V trimmed by 0 bases and J by 7 bases, 9 bases remained unmatched. This CDR3 has 15 residues. Germline CDR1 is LGHDT and CDR2 is YNNKEL (reference sequence). Researchers sorted participants into cohorts using their self-reported clinical history. Individuals in the exposed group had encountered a COVID-19 case within 2 weeks preceding study entry.

The sample comprised PBMCs or T cells enriched from blood (not recorded which). The source is a woman aged 30 to 39 who had been exposed to COVID-19. The rearrangement uses TRBV3-1 (or the pseudogene TRBV3-2) and TRBJ2-7, with 7 positions matching TRBD1. The CDR3 here is CASSQDYDRAREQYF. CDR3 bases: TGTGCCAGCAGCCAAGATTACGACAGGGCGAGAGAGCAGTACTTC.